Described below is a single T cell receptor (beta chain) sequence and its context. Its antigen remains unknown. Additional DNA sequences in this sample encode the identical CDR3. Deep-level settings were used for running the assay. TCRdb's copy holds only in-frame clones and misses some; the assay was immunoSEQ multiplex PCR. This table has around 2.1 million clones, 95% appearing once. CD4+ cell separation produced CD45RA+ naive and CD45RA-negative memory subsets. The sample belongs to a study of shared clonotypes between healthy human individuals. Study results and caveats: Sample collection involved blood only; tissue repertoires are likely different. Some naive CD4 clonotypes, roughly 4.7%, turned up in common across four donors.

This CDR3 comprises 14 residues. J gave up 5 bases and V 1 base, and 1 base lay outside the gene matches. Germline lookup yields CDR1 SGHVS and CDR2 FNYEAQ. The sequence derives from a man between 18 and 29 years old in good health. The sequencing input was naive CD4+ T cells sorted from blood. The subset denotes: CD45RA+ positively selected. The chain uses TRBV7-6 and TRBJ1-4, with 7 nucleotides matching TRBD1. The CDR3 sequence: CASSLGQGNEKLFF. The CDR3 nucleotides read TGTGCCAGCAGCTTAGGACAGGGAAATGAAAAACTGTTTTTT.